The text below deals with one T cell receptor (beta chain). The sample belongs to a study of blood T cell repertoires in COVID-19. Study in general: Italy, Spain and the United States were the sources of the convalescent and acute COVID-19 samples. The cDNA or gDNA used as material had been derived from T cells, B-cell-depleted T cells, or PBMCs.

How the authors handled the data: Cell counts per sample came from amplifying reference gene primers. Clones were sequenced by immunoSEQ multiplex PCR, and TCRdb holds only the in-frame ones, with some missing. The D gene and trimming were derived from the DNA, and the V and J assignments and clone size from that table. The table has about 93,000 clones, about 86% seen once. Trimming left V 3 bases short and J 3 bases short, with 11 bases between. There are 15 residues in the CDR3. Germline V gene lookup returns CDR1 LNHNV and CDR2 YYDKDF (reference sequence). The chain employs TRBV15 and TRBJ1-4; D call uncertain. This TCR came from a woman aged 80 or over with acute or convalescent COVID-19. The sequenced sample consisted of peripheral blood. CDR3: CATSREHGANEKLFF. Here the CDR3 DNA reads TGTGCCACCAGCAGGGAACACGGGGCTAATGAAAAACTGTTTTTT. The full variable domain, completed using reference TRBV15 and TRBJ1-4, is DAMVIQNPRYQVTQFGKPVTLSCSQTLNHNVMYWYQQKSSQAPKLLFHYYDKDFNNEADTPDNFQSRRPNTSFCFLDIRSPGLGDTAMYLCATSREHGANEKLFFGSGTQLSVL.